These 29 T cell receptor beta chains came from one sample sequenced in a study of T cells in Graves' hyperthyroidism and ophthalmopathy. The TCR beta CDR3 regions underwent amplification using RNA transcripts as the source. With the HTBI primer set, the TCR CDR3 went through a first round of RT-PCR. TCRdb re-derived calls from the multiplex PCR reads in MiXCR, one entry per CDR3 protein. The table lists about 350,000 distinct CDR3 sequences, about 17% of them singletons, with roughly a third in the top ten. The sample was blood. The receptors were sampled from a woman aged 25 to 45 with Graves' hyperthyroidism that later progressed to Graves' ophthalmopathy.

A few counts support this clonotype. The CDR3 loop is CASSVVTGNYGYTF. The CDR3 nucleotides read TGTGCCAGCAGCGTAGTAACAGGAAACTATGGCTACACCTTC. The chain recombines TRBV9 with TRBJ1-2, with D possibly being TRBD1 (5 bases). CDR1 and CDR2 (germline): SGDLS, YYNGEE. CDR3 length: 14 amino acids. The V and J ends lost 0 bases and 2 bases respectively, with 8 bases between them.

Many counts were recorded for this clonotype. The V and J genes are TRBV2 and TRBJ2-5, with D unresolved. The CDR3 loop spans 16 amino acids. Germline assignment: CDR1 SNHLY and CDR2 FYNNEI. Between the trimmed V and J ends, which lost 2 bases and 4 bases, there was a span of 17 bases. CDR3 nucleotide sequence: TGTGCCAGCAGTGAAATGTGGTCTGGGTTCGGAGAGACCCAGTACTTC. It specifies CASSEMWSGFGETQYF.

Concerning this clonotype: A junction boundary mismatches the germline segment, possibly from a read error. CDR3 loop: CASTRTDNEKLLF. As DNA, the CDR3 is TGTGCCAGCACCAGGACAGATAATGAAAAACTGCTTTTT. This rearrangement joins TRBV25-1 to TRBJ1-4, with a weak D call TRBD1 (6 bases). This CDR3 contains 13 residues. Germline CDR1 and CDR2: MGHDK and SYGVNS. Looking up the rest from reference TRBV25-1 and TRBJ1-4 gives the full variable domain: EADIYQTPRYLVIGTGKKITLECSQTMGHDKMYWYQQDPGMELHLIHYSYGVNSTEKGDLSSESTVSRIRTEHFPLTLESARPSHTSQYLCASTRTDNEKLLFGSGTQLSVL.

This clonotype occurred many times. The chain carries TRBV11-2 and TRBJ1-1; TRBD1 matches 8 bases. The J segment lost 1 base and the V segment lost 4 bases, leaving 8 bases of the junction unmatched. The CDR3 contains 16 residues. Germline values: CDR1 SGHAT, CDR2 FQNNGV. The CDR3 loop reads CASSSDLDRANTEAFF. The CDR3 region has the DNA TGTGCCAGCAGCTCGGACTTGGACAGGGCGAACACTGAAGCTTTCTTT.

This clonotype was observed many times. This chain joins TRBV5-1 and TRBJ2-1; D not resolved. The germline CDR1 and CDR2 sequences are SGHRS and YFSETQ. Trimming cost V 6 bases and J 0 bases, with 10 bases left between them. This CDR3 spans 14 amino acids. The CDR3 sequence: CASKWRSSYNEQFF. The DNA of the CDR3 is TGCGCCAGCAAGTGGCGGAGCTCCTACAATGAGCAGTTCTTC.

The chain combines TRBV20-1 with TRBJ2-3, with D hard to call. Germline V gene lookup returns CDR1 DFQATT and CDR2 SNEGSKA (reference sequence). V lost 2 bases and J 4 bases, leaving 16 bases between the germline ends. The CDR3 covers 15 residues. Written as DNA, the CDR3 is TGCAGTGCTAGAAATCTGCGGTCGGGCGCAGATACGCAGTATTTT. Its protein is CSARNLRSGADTQYF.

This clonotype was detected ten times or more. The chain couples TRBV10-3 to TRBJ1-1, with D possibly matching TRBD1 (5 bases). This CDR3 comprises 16 residues. Trimming removed 0 bases at V and 0 bases at J, with 11 bases between. Germline V gives CDR1 ENHRY, CDR2 SYGVKD. Written as DNA, the CDR3 is TGTGCCATCAGTGAGTCAGGGGAGCGTTTGAACACTGAAGCTTTCTTT. This codes for CAISESGERLNTEAFF.

Ten or more counts support this clonotype. The CDR3: CSARPSSGHKNYNEQFF. CDR3 sequence (DNA): TGCAGTGCTCGCCCGTCCTCCGGACATAAGAACTACAATGAGCAGTTCTTC. The chain has TRBV20-1 and TRBJ2-1; D is perhaps TRBD1 (5 bases). This CDR3 has 17 residues. The germline CDR1 and CDR2 sequences are DFQATT and SNEGSKA (reference sequence). Trimming stripped 5 bases from V and 3 bases from J, with 23 bases between.

The sample holds many counts of this clonotype. This chain uses TRBV28 with TRBJ1-2; D gene ambiguous. V lost 7 bases, J lost 6 bases, and 15 bases lay in between. This CDR3 has 13 residues. Per the germline V gene, CDR1 is MDHEN and CDR2 is SYDVKM. The CDR3 region has the DNA TGTGCCAGCATAGGCAGAAGGTGGCATGGCTACACCTTC. Protein product: CASIGRRWHGYTF.

The genes are TRBV5-1 and TRBJ2-5; TRBD1 matches at 8 bases. The CDR3 sequence is 15 residues long. Trimming at V came to 0 bases and at J to 1 base, leaving 2 bases not matched to a gene. CDR1 is SGHRS and CDR2 is YFSETQ in the germline V gene. This CDR3 reads CASSLGQGAQETQYF. The CDR3 region has the DNA TGCGCCAGCAGCTTGGGGCAGGGGGCCCAAGAGACCCAGTACTTC. Using reference TRBV5-1 and TRBJ2-5 for the parts outside the CDR3, the full variable domain is KAGVTQTPRYLIKTRGQQVTLSCSPISGHRSVSWYQQTPGQGLQFLFEYFSETQRNKGNFPGRFSGRQFSNSRSEMNVSTLELGDSALYLCASSLGQGAQETQYFGPGTRLLVL.

At least ten counts were recorded for this clonotype. The chain employs TRBV27 and TRBJ2-1, with TRBD1 as a possible D gene (5 bases). Germline CDR1 and CDR2: MNHEY and SMNVEV (reference sequence). The CDR3 is 13 amino acids. Trimming removed 10 bases from V and 8 bases from J, with 18 bases in between. The CDR3 reads CATRTNQAYEQFF. CDR3 nucleotide sequence: TGTGCCACCCGGACAAATCAGGCGTATGAGCAGTTCTTC.

V and J are TRBV12-3 or TRBV12-4 and TRBJ2-1; perhaps TRBD1 as D (5 bases). V dropped 6 bases and J dropped 6 bases, with 12 bases sitting between them. The CDR3 sequence is 13 residues long. The CDR3 DNA reads TGTGCCAGCAGCCAAGGGGTGGGCAATGAGCAGTTCTTC. This translates into CASSQGVGNEQFF.

This clonotype was counted at least ten times. The chain employs TRBV20-1 and TRBJ2-3; no clear D gene. From germline, CDR1 is DFQATT and CDR2 SNEGSKA (reference sequence). The CDR3 is made up of 15 amino acids. Trimming shortened V by 5 bases and J by 4 bases, and 19 bases separated the two germline ends. CDR3 loop: CSAYRPQRSADTQYF. In nucleotides, the CDR3 is TGCAGTGCTTACCGTCCTCAGCGATCGGCAGATACGCAGTATTTT.

This clonotype occurred many times. The chain couples TRBV7-2 to TRBJ1-2; D is possibly TRBD1 (6 bases). The CDR3 is 14 amino acids. Looked up from germline, CDR1 is SGHTA and CDR2 is FQGNSA. Trimming cost V 5 bases and J 5 bases, with 15 bases left between them. CDR3 amino acids: CASSRGRTDYGYTF. DNA of the CDR3: TGTGCCAGCAGCCGTGGACGGACAGATTATGGCTACACCTTC.

This CDR3 is CASSLGVGDQPQHF. The CDR3 bases are TGTGCCAGCAGCTTAGGTGTAGGGGATCAGCCCCAGCATTTT. V is TRBV7-8 and J is TRBJ1-5; possible D gene TRBD1, 5 bases. The V end lost 1 base, the J end lost 5 bases, and 9 bases lay between the germline ends. The length of the CDR3 is 14 residues. Germline CDR1 reads SGHVS; CDR2 reads FQNEAQ.

The gene calls are TRBV2 and TRBJ1-2; D ambiguous. The CDR3 has 13 amino acids. V was cut by 10 bases and J by 4 bases, with 16 bases left in between. Germline V CDR1 and CDR2: SNHLY, FYNNEI. The CDR3 sequence is CATGSEFGYGYTF. Written as DNA, the CDR3 is TGTGCCACGGGGTCAGAGTTTGGCTATGGCTACACCTTC.

The V call is TRBV19, the J call TRBJ1-2; D unclear. The CDR3 has 14 residues. V shed 4 bases and J shed 3 bases, with 12 bases lying between them. Germline CDR1 LNHDA, CDR2 SQIVND (reference sequence). The chain's CDR3 is CASSTVQVDYGYTF. The CDR3 DNA reads TGTGCCAGTAGTACGGTCCAGGTGGACTATGGCTACACCTTC.

This clonotype was seen a few times. The chain carries TRBV11-1 and TRBJ1-3, with TRBD1 as a possible D gene (5 bases). This CDR3 spans 14 amino acids. Trimming cost V 5 bases and J 4 bases, with 12 bases left between them. Germline V gene data show CDR1 as SGHAT and CDR2 as FQDESV (reference sequence). The CDR3 protein is CASSDTWGGNTIYF. CDR3 nucleotides: TGTGCCAGCAGCGATACCTGGGGGGGAAACACCATATATTTT.

This clonotype was seen a handful of times. This chain joins TRBV5-5 and TRBJ2-1; 7 bases fit TRBD1. The CDR3 spans 15 residues. The J segment lost 2 bases and the V segment lost 4 bases, leaving 6 bases of the junction unmatched. Germline V lookup: CDR1 SGHKS, CDR2 YYEKEE (reference sequence). CDR3 in DNA: TGTGCCAGCAGCCACGGGACAGACCCCTACAATGAGCAGTTCTTC. It encodes CASSHGTDPYNEQFF.

In this sample, this clonotype turned up many times. The chain combines TRBV24-1 with TRBJ2-3; D remains ambiguous. Germline V CDR1 and CDR2: KGHDR, SFDVKD. The CDR3 has 12 amino acids. V lost 9 bases, J lost 5 bases, and 11 bases lay in between. The CDR3 sequence is CATGSDGDTQYF. DNA for the CDR3: TGTGCCACCGGCAGCGACGGAGATACGCAGTATTTT.

In this sample, this clonotype turned up a few times. Here the CDR3 reads CASSGGLSTDTQYF. CDR3 nucleotide sequence: TGTGCCAGTAGCGGGGGGCTTAGCACAGATACGCAGTATTTT. The gene calls are TRBV14 and TRBJ2-3, with 10 bases fitting TRBD2. The CDR3 loop spans 14 amino acids. J gave up 0 bases and V 9 bases, and 3 bases lay outside the gene matches. Germline V CDR1 and CDR2: SGHDN, FVKESK.

The V call is TRBV5-1, the J call TRBJ2-7; D call uncertain. CDR3 length equals 14 residues. Deletions cut 0 bases from V and 3 bases from J, with 10 bases between. The germline V gene encodes CDR1 SGHRS and CDR2 YFSETQ. CDR3 in DNA: TGCGCCAGCAGCTTGGACGGTACCGACTACGAGCAGTACTTC. Its translation: CASSLDGTDYEQYF.

In the case of this clonotype: One junction end disagrees with the germline gene, perhaps due to a read error. The J gene is TRBJ1-5, the V gene TRBV7-8; D call uncertain. The CDR3 runs to 15 residues. CDR1 and CDR2 (germline): SGHVS, FQNEAQ. CDR3: CASSLDTESNQPQHF. DNA for the CDR3: TGTGCCAGCAGTTTAGACACCGAAAGCAATCAGCCCCAGCATTTT. The full variable domain, in which reference TRBV7-8 and TRBJ1-5 provide the parts outside the CDR3, is GAGVSQSPRYKVAKRGQDVALRCDPISGHVSLFWYQQALGQGPEFLTYFQNEAQLDKSGLPSDRFFAERPEGSVSTLKIQRTQQEDSAVYLCASSLDTESNQPQHFGDGTRLSIL.

Ten or more counts support this clonotype. The chain uses TRBV27 and TRBJ1-2; TRBD1 matches 10 bases. Germline trimming cut 2 bases from V and 6 bases from J; bases unmatched to any gene: 0. This CDR3 has 13 amino acids. The germline gives CDR1 MNHEY, CDR2 SMNVEV (reference sequence). The CDR3 DNA reads as TGTGCCAGCAGTTTAGGGACAGGGGATGGCTACACCTTC. Its translation: CASSLGTGDGYTF.

In this sample, this clonotype turned up many times. As DNA, the CDR3 is TGTGCCAGCAGGCCAATGCTCGAAAGTTCCTACGAGCAGTACTTC. Encoded protein: CASRPMLESSYEQYF. The chain uses TRBV28 and TRBJ2-7; no definite D call. V shed 6 bases and J shed 1 base, with 16 bases lying between them. CDR1 is MDHEN, CDR2 SYDVKM, per germline. The CDR3 sequence is 15 residues long.

J is TRBJ2-7 and V is TRBV11-1; 8 positions agree with TRBD2. Germline values: CDR1 SGHAT, CDR2 FQDESV (reference sequence). V lost 5 bases, J lost 2 bases, and 5 bases stayed unmatched. The CDR3 is made up of 14 amino acids. The CDR3 region is CASSVTSGAYEQYF. The CDR3 DNA reads as TGTGCCAGCAGCGTCACTAGCGGAGCCTACGAGCAGTACTTC.

The chain recombines TRBV20-1 with TRBJ2-1, with 9 bases aligning to TRBD2. The trim removed 0 bases at V and 0 bases at J, leaving 6 bases unmatched. Germline lookup yields CDR1 DFQATT and CDR2 SNEGSKA (reference sequence). This CDR3 region has 17 residues. The CDR3 loop is CSARDMVSGSSYNEQFF. In DNA, the CDR3 is TGCAGTGCTAGAGATATGGTTAGCGGGAGCTCCTACAATGAGCAGTTCTTC.

J is TRBJ1-5 and V is TRBV30, with D hard to call. In germline, CDR1 is GTSNPN, CDR2 SVGIG (reference sequence). The germline V and J ends were trimmed by 6 bases and 0 bases, with 9 bases remaining between them. The CDR3 sequence is 13 residues long. CDR3 sequence: CACGWDSNQPQHF. The CDR3 DNA sequence: TGTGCCTGTGGCTGGGATAGCAATCAGCCCCAGCATTTT. The entire variable domain, with the rest obtained from reference TRBV30 and TRBJ1-5, is as follows: SQTIHQWPATLVQPVGSPLSLECTVEGTSNPNLYWYRQAAGRGLQLLFYSVGIGQISSEVPQNLSASRPQDRQFILSSKKLLLSDSGFYLCACGWDSNQPQHFGDGTRLSIL.

This chain connects TRBV11-2 to TRBJ1-5, with 10 bases matching TRBD1. The CDR3 is 15 amino acids. Germline V gene sequence: CDR1 SGHAT, CDR2 FQNNGV. The junction had 6 bases not matched to a gene; V was cut back by 4 bases and J by 6 bases. The CDR3 loop reads CASSSGQGIAQPQHF. Here the CDR3 DNA reads TGTGCCAGCAGCTCGGGACAGGGGATCGCTCAGCCCCAGCATTTT.